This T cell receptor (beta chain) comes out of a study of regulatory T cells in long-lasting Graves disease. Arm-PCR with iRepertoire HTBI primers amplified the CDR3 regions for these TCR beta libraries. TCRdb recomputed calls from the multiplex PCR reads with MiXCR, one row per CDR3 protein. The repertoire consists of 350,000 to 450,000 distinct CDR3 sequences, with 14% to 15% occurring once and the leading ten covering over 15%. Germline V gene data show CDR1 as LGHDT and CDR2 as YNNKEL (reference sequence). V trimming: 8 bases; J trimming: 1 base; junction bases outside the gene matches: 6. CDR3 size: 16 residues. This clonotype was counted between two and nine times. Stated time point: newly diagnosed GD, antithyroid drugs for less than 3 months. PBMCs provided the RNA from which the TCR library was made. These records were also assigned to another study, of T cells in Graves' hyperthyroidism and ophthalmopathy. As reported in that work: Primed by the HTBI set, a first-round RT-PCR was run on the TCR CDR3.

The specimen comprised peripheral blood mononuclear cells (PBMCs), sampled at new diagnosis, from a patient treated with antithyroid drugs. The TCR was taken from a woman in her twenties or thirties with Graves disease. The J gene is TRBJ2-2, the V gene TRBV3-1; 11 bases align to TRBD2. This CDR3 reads CASGTGTSGNTGELFF. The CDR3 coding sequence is TGTGCCAGCGGCACCGGGACTAGCGGGAACACCGGGGAGCTGTTTTTT.